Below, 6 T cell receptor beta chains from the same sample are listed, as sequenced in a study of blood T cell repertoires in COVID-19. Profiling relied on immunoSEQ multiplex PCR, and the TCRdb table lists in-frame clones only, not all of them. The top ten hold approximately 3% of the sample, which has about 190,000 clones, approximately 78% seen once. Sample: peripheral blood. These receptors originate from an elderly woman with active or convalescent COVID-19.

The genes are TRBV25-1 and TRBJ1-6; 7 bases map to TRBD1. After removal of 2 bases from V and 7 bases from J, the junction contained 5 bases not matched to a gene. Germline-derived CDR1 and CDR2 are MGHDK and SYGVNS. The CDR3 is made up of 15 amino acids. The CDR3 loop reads CASSEAGTANSPLHF. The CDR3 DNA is TGTGCCAGCAGTGAAGCCGGGACAGCCAATTCACCCCTCCACTTT.

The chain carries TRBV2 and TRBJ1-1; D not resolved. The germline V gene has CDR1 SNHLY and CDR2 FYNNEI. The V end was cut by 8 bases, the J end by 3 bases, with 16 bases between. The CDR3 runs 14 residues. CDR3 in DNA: TGTGCCAGCTCACCGGTATCCGGGTACACTGAAGCTTTCTTT. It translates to CASSPVSGYTEAFF.

Written as DNA, the CDR3 is TGTGCCAGTAGTATGAGTTGGGACATCAGCTCCTACGAGCAGTACTTC. Protein sequence: CASSMSWDISSYEQYF. The chain uses TRBV19 and TRBJ2-7, with a possible D match to TRBD1 (6 bases). Trimming took off 3 bases at V and 0 bases at J, with 15 bases between the two ends. CDR1 and CDR2 (germline): LNHDA, SQIVND (reference sequence). This CDR3 has 16 amino acids.

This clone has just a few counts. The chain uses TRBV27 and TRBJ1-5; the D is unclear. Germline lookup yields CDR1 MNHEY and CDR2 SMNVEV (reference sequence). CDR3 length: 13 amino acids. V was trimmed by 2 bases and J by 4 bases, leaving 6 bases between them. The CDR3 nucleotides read TGTGCCAGCAGTTTAGCCCGGAATCAGCCCCAGCATTTT. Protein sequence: CASSLARNQPQHF.

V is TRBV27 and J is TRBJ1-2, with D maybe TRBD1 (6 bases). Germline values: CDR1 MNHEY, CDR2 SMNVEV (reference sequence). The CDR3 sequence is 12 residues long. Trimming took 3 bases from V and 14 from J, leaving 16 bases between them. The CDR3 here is CASSFPGVQETF. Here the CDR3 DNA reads TGTGCCAGCAGTTTTCCAGGGGTACAGGAAACCTTC.

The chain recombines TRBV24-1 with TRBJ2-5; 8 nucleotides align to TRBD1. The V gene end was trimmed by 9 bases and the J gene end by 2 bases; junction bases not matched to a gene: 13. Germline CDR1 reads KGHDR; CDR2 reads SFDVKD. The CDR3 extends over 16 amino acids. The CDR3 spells CATGGPGQVSQETQYF. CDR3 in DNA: TGTGCCACCGGGGGTCCGGGACAGGTGTCACAAGAGACCCAGTACTTC.